This T cell receptor beta chain was identified during a study of cytomegalovirus exposure and HLA in healthy donors. Study-level results: A further, later analysis showed that HLA-associated TCR beta chains (compared with equally common others) were more clonally expanded. There were reportedly fewer N-insertions in an Asian-associated ancestry cluster than the approximately 670-donor mean, in a later analysis.

As to this clone: Its antigen is unknown.

Germline assignment: CDR1 LNHDA and CDR2 SQIVND (reference sequence). There are 20 residues in the CDR3. Germline trimming cut 2 bases from V and 0 bases from J; bases unmatched to any gene: 13. PCR was performed using 60 Vbeta and 13 Jbeta primers. Generated by immunoSEQ multiplex PCR, the TCRdb table keeps only in-frame clones and is missing some. The repertoire holds under 150,000 clones, with about 79% as singletons. This sequence was found in a woman between 18 and 29 years old in good health and CMV-seronegative. V gene TRBV19 combines with J gene TRBJ1-1; 12 nucleotides align to TRBD1. The sequencing sample was made of PBMCs. The CDR3 region is CASSILSLTGTGGLNTEAFF. In DNA, the CDR3 is TGTGCCAGTAGTATACTTTCTTTGACCGGGACAGGGGGCCTGAACACTGAAGCTTTCTTT.